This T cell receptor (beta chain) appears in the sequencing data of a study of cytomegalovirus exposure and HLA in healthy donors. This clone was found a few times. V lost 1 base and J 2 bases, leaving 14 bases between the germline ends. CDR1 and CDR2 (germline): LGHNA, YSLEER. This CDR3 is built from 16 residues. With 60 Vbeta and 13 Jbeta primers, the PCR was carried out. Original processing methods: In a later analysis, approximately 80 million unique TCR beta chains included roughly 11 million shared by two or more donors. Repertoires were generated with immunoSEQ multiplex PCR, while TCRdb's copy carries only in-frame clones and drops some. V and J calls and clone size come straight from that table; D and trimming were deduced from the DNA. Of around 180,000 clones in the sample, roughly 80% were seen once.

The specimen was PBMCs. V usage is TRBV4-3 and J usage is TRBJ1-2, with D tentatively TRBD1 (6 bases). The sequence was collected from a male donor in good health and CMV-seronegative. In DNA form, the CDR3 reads TGCGCCAGCAGCCAAGGGACAGTCCCCTTCAACTATGGCTACACCTTC. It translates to CASSQGTVPFNYGYTF.